This T cell receptor beta chain was captured by sequencing in a study of T-cell memory formation after mild COVID-19 listed by TCRdb under 2021. Regarding the research as a whole: TCR sequence clusters from the two donors were largely donor specific. T-cell clones expanding and contracting after mild COVID-19 in a couple of donors were tracked by longitudinal TCRalpha and TCRbeta repertoire sequencing. The cohort comprised two young, previously healthy adult volunteers, one female and one male.

From the cysteine up to the phenylalanine, the CDR3 has a length of 16 residues. The read is trimmed to its CDR3 DNA, 48 bases read in frame from base 1. V is reduced by 1 base and J by 0 bases, leaving a spacing of 14 bases between them. The CDR1 and CDR2 encoded by the germline V gene (reference sequence) are DFQATT and SNEGSKA. To note about this clonotype: Its antigen target is currently unknown. No base qualities exist here, and no much larger clone lies one base off it.

Ficoll-Paque density gradient centrifugation was used to isolate PBMCs. The investigation overall reported the following: The study included only a couple of mild cases, and larger cohorts that include severe cases with pre-infection samples were judged to be necessary. Clones that contracted from day 15 to 85 showed balanced CD4/CD8 phenotypes, whereas a second wave of clones that expanded from day 15 to 37 leaned towards CD4+. Some responding clones were detected in pre-infection memory, which suggested that pre-existing cross-reactive memory T cells had joined the SARS-CoV-2 response. Contracting CD4+ clones appeared mostly in the CM and EM memory subsets, whereas CD8+ clones were enriched in EMRA. Whether the second-wave clones peaking on day 37 were SARS-CoV-2 specific was not confirmed.

Sequencing used an Illumina NovaSeq 6000. Using 5'RACE with constant-segment primers, TCRalpha and TCRbeta cDNA libraries were constructed, with sample barcodes and unique molecular identifiers added in the process. RNA was extracted from every sample with Trizol reagent. Library amplification was performed in two PCR steps, and a second sample barcode and Illumina TruSeq adapters were introduced in the second step. The libraries were sequenced on an Illumina NovaSeq using 2 x 150 bp paired-end reads. Per the authors' processing: With migec v1.2.7, reads were demultiplexed and then collapsed into UMI-guided consensus sequences. With mixcr v2.1.11, UMI consensuses were aligned to TRA and TRB V and J templates and assembled into clonotypes. A clonotype was counted as expanded or contracted only when both edgeR and NoisET called the clonotype significant, with the noise models trained on biological replicates. For edgeR calls, the cutoffs were a false discovery rate-adjusted p below 0.01 and a log2 fold-change threshold of 1. As an exploratory analysis of dynamics, max-normalized trajectories of the 1000 most abundant clonotypes were examined with PCA combined with hierarchical clustering. The CD4 or CD8 phenotype of responding clones was assigned using the separately sequenced CD4+ and CD8+ repertoires. TCRdb's own reprocessing of the public reads used fastp at Q25 and MiXCR and kept productive beta chains. Merged by CDR3 protein, the rows form single entries marked with the most common genes and DNA. TCRdb's processing, not the authors' own work, is the source of the V and J calls. In this sample the table shows about 250,000 distinct CDR3 sequences, approximately 15% of which occur a single time. The leading ten clones occupy 2.1% of the sample.

The sequenced sample was PBMCs or a T cell subset sorted from them (not recorded which). This receptor was taken from an adult woman who had mild COVID-19 (a few samples of this study predate the infection). The sample titles of this study are shuffled in the database, so cell type and time point are left out; the donor was told from shared clones. The chain joins TRBV20-1 to TRBJ2-3; the D gene is perhaps TRBD2, on 5 matching bases. The CDR3 in this case is CSARVLGLASTDTQYF. The DNA is TGCAGTGCTAGAGTTCTCGGACTGGCTAGCACAGATACGCAGTATTTT.